The 13 T cell receptor beta chains listed next were all sequenced from one sample in a study of early T cells in non-severe SARS-CoV-2 infection. From the 5' RACE reads, TCRdb called clonotypes with MiXCR, one entry per CDR3 protein. Here the sample spans 60,000 to 90,000 distinct CDR3 sequences, approximately 9.1% being singletons. Sequencing was carried out using whole blood. These receptor sequences come from an adult who was a healthcare worker with PCR-confirmed SARS-CoV-2 infection or an uninfected control (not recorded which).

This clonotype was seen many times. CDR3 in DNA: TGCGCCAGCAGCCAAGGGACTAGCCCCTACAATGAGCAGTTCTTC. Residues: CASSQGTSPYNEQFF. This sequence joins TRBV4-1 and TRBJ2-1, with 8 bases aligning to TRBD2. Unmatched junction bases numbered 1, after V lost 1 base and J lost 2 bases. The CDR3 is made up of 15 amino acids. Germline loops: CDR1 MGHRA, CDR2 YSYEKL.

This clonotype appeared a few times. CDR3 DNA sequence: TGTGCCAGCAGTCCCCAGCGGGGGGCCAGCCGGAGGAGCTCCTACGAGCAGTACTTC. Translated, it gives CASSPQRGASRRSSYEQYF. V usage is TRBV27 and J usage is TRBJ2-7, with 9 bases lining up with TRBD2. CDR1 is MNHEY and CDR2 is SMNVEV in the germline V gene (reference sequence). V dropped 5 bases and J dropped 0; count of bases not matched to a gene: 17. This CDR3 has 19 amino acids.

Many counts were recorded for this clonotype. The chain is built from TRBV7-3 and TRBJ2-1, with D possibly being TRBD1 or TRBD2 (6 bases each). Germline V gene lookup returns CDR1 SGHTA and CDR2 FQGTGA. The CDR3 has 12 amino acids. Trimming removed 5 bases at V and 8 bases at J, with 10 bases between. CDR3 nucleotide sequence: TGTGCCAGCAGCCGAAGGGGGGATGAGCAGTTCTTC. Amino acids: CASSRRGDEQFF.

The chain recombines TRBV28 with TRBJ1-1; D is unresolved. Germline CDR1 and CDR2: MDHEN and SYDVKM. CDR3 length: 12 amino acids. Trimming took 4 bases from V and 11 from J, leaving 14 bases between them. The CDR3 sequence: CASSSRGLGAFF. Written as DNA, the CDR3 is TGTGCCAGCAGTTCCCGGGGTCTAGGGGCTTTCTTT.

The chain carries TRBV4-2 and TRBJ1-2; D call uncertain. V dropped 0 bases and J dropped 2 bases, with 16 bases sitting between them. This CDR3 comprises 17 residues. Germline CDR1 and CDR2: LGHNA and YNFKEQ. DNA for the CDR3: TGTGCCAGCAGCCAAGATCATAGTGGTTTTTCAAACTATGGCTACACCTTC. Translation gives CASSQDHSGFSNYGYTF.

This chain uses TRBV5-4 with TRBJ2-7; D perhaps matches TRBD1 (6 bases). Germline CDR1 is SGHNT and CDR2 is YYREEE (reference sequence). V shed 3 bases and J shed 0 bases, with 16 bases lying between them. There are 16 residues in the CDR3. The CDR3 loop is CASSSAKDRSSYEQYF. In DNA form, the CDR3 reads TGTGCCAGCAGCTCTGCCAAGGACAGAAGCTCCTACGAGCAGTACTTC.

This clonotype was recorded many times. The chain couples TRBV5-1 to TRBJ2-1; TRBD2 aligns across 14 bases. This CDR3 is built from 15 residues. Germline V CDR1 and CDR2: SGHRS, YFSETQ. J lost 9 bases, V lost 3 bases, and 5 bases had no gene match. The CDR3 sequence: CASSWGLAGVGEQFF. As DNA, the CDR3 is TGCGCCAGCAGCTGGGGACTAGCGGGAGTCGGTGAGCAGTTCTTC.

This clonotype was counted at least ten times. The chain joins TRBV27 to TRBJ2-1; D ambiguous. CDR3 length: 14 residues. The V end lost 1 base, the J end lost 6 bases, and 10 bases lay between the germline ends. The V gene's germline CDR1 is MNHEY and CDR2 SMNVEV (reference sequence). The CDR3 DNA reads as TGTGCCAGCAGTTTATATTGGACGGCCAATGAGCAGTTCTTC. It codes for CASSLYWTANEQFF.

This clonotype was detected ten times or more. The chain couples TRBV19 to TRBJ2-1; D not resolved. The CDR3 is 15 residues long. Trimming cost V 4 bases and J 0 bases, with 10 bases left between them. Germline V gene data show CDR1 as LNHDA and CDR2 as SQIVND (reference sequence). CDR3: CASSNPYDSYNEQFF. Written as DNA, the CDR3 is TGTGCCAGTAGTAACCCTTACGACTCCTACAATGAGCAGTTCTTC.

Within the sample, this clonotype is medium-sized. The V and J genes are TRBV23-1 and TRBJ2-2, with D possibly matching TRBD2 (6 bases). TRBV23-1 is an ORF for which the function is uncertain. V was cut by 1 base and J by 0 bases, with 15 bases left in between. CDR3 length: 18 residues. CDR3 sequence reads: CASSQYPTGGPNTGELFF. The CDR3, as DNA: TGCGCCAGCAGTCAATATCCAACCGGGGGACCGAACACCGGGGAGCTGTTTTTT.

This clonotype came up many times. The chain is built from TRBV9 and TRBJ2-6; D is undetermined. V lost 5 bases, J lost 0 bases, and 9 bases lay in between. The CDR3 runs 15 residues. From germline, CDR1 is SGDLS and CDR2 YYNGEE. For the CDR3, the DNA is TGTGCCAGCAGTGTTTTCGACTCTGGGGCCAACGTCCTGACTTTC. It specifies CASSVFDSGANVLTF.

This clonotype has a handful of counts. The chain uses TRBV5-4 and TRBJ2-1; 9 bases agree with TRBD2. With 4 bases clipped from V and 8 bases from J, the junction kept 7 bases outside the gene matches. The V gene's germline CDR1 is SGHNT and CDR2 YYREEE (reference sequence). This CDR3 comprises 14 residues. The CDR3 DNA follows: TGTGCCAGCAGCGCGACTAGCGGAGGGTATGAGCAGTTCTTC. This encodes CASSATSGGYEQFF.

V usage is TRBV7-9 and J usage is TRBJ2-2; tentatively, D is TRBD2 (5 bases). The CDR3 is 16 residues long. V lost 6 bases and J 1 base, leaving 15 bases between the germline ends. CDR1 SEHNR and CDR2 FQNEAQ come from the germline V gene (reference sequence). DNA of the CDR3: TGTGCCAGCAGTCCCTCGGGCGGGCTGAACACCGGGGAGCTGTTTTTT. It translates to CASSPSGGLNTGELFF.